These T cell receptor beta chains were read from a single sample in a study of T cell repertoires in cytomegalovirus infection. TCRdb re-called the reads through MiXCR, storing one row per CDR3 protein. The sample includes fewer than 950,000 distinct CDR3 sequences, approximately 29% of them seen just once. These TCRs are of unknown antigen specificity. The sample consisted of cultured CD8+ T cells from PBMCs, taken from culture after CMV antigen stimulation. These receptor sequences come from a human donor in good health (CMV status not recorded). Some clones in this sample may be carry-over from other donors' samples. The conserved cysteine and the conserved F or W are not part of the CDR3 here.

CDR3	length	V	J
ASSTTVGNQPQH	12	TRBV19	TRBJ1-5
ASSETSGDLQETQY	14	TRBV7-3	TRBJ2-5
ASSPRQPSYNEQF	13	TRBV7-8	TRBJ2-1
ASSSSGGPGDTQY	13	TRBV12-3/TRBV12-4	TRBJ2-3
ASSPFLDRDHNEQF	14	TRBV7-8	TRBJ2-1
ARRDGGTGELF	11	TRBV7-9	TRBJ2-2
ATEGPYNEQF	10	TRBV10-3	TRBJ2-1
ASSLARGTGDSSSYEQY	17	TRBV7-9	TRBJ2-7
ASTLLRLEETQY	12	TRBV7-8	TRBJ2-5
ASSQGPSGGRNYGYT	15	TRBV14	TRBJ1-2
ASPGLSGDTQY	11	TRBV2	TRBJ2-3
ASSPRLTGQPQH	12	TRBV9	TRBJ1-5
SAASFTSSYEQY	12	TRBV20-1	TRBJ2-7
ATAETGANQPQH	12	TRBV6-5	TRBJ1-5
ASSQAFGTGYEAF	13	TRBV4-3	TRBJ1-1
ASSSLDTLGYGYT	13	TRBV27	TRBJ1-2
ASRTGVRNNEQF	12	TRBV27	TRBJ2-1
ASSWDRKETQY	11	TRBV7-9	TRBJ2-5
ASSSSTRTQY	10	TRBV12-3/TRBV12-4	TRBJ2-5
ASSDRVRWIVLT	12	TRBV6-2/TRBV6-3	TRBJ2-6
ASSPGTSAGELF	12	TRBV28	TRBJ2-2
ASSMTASGNTIY	12	TRBV12-3/TRBV12-4	TRBJ1-3
ASSPQLGDEQF	11	TRBV7-6	TRBJ2-1
ASSSPRQQGANGYT	14	TRBV7-9	TRBJ1-2
ASSSSGGASDTQY	13	TRBV7-3	TRBJ2-3
ASSLRSLQRGGSYNEQF	17	TRBV7-9	TRBJ2-1
ASWDRGTDTQY	11	TRBV27	TRBJ2-3
ASSSRASGNYNEQF	14	TRBV7-9	TRBJ2-1
ASSLASSLTDTQY	13	TRBV7-9	TRBJ2-3
ASSVEAGPRETQY	13	TRBV9	TRBJ2-5
ASTETGALANYGYT	14	TRBV19	TRBJ1-2
ASITTENTEAF	11	TRBV7-1	TRBJ1-1
ASSLITTGNTEAF	13	TRBV7-3	TRBJ1-1
ASSLDTGSEAF	11	TRBV7-8	TRBJ1-1
ASSLKRTPVNTEAF	14	TRBV6-1	TRBJ1-1
ASRLYPGDRGLEQY	14	TRBV7-8	TRBJ2-7
ASSWGTVEQY	10	TRBV5-6	TRBJ2-7
ASSHRDRGPPYEQY	14	TRBV14	TRBJ2-7
ASSYSRVLDSPLH	13	TRBV6-2/TRBV6-3	TRBJ1-6
ASSSGQQQETQY	12	TRBV7-9	TRBJ2-5
ASSFSGAYEQY	11	TRBV7-2	TRBJ2-7
ASRTVDSNQPQH	12	TRBV19	TRBJ1-5
ASSLRTNTGELF	12	TRBV7-8	TRBJ2-2
ASSLPSAADTQY	12	TRBV11-3	TRBJ2-3
ASSQDYNYGYT	11	TRBV4-3	TRBJ1-2
ASSATEARDQPQH	13	TRBV7-9	TRBJ1-5
ASSHGFDEQY	10	TRBV12-3/TRBV12-4	TRBJ2-7
ASSSHDRGGSYNEQF	15	TRBV7-8	TRBJ2-1
ASSLGQGPNYGYT	13	TRBV5-1	TRBJ1-2
ASSPRTLSQYEQF	13	TRBV19	TRBJ2-1
ASSLASDGNYGYT	13	TRBV7-9	TRBJ1-2
ASSSDWSPRSYEQY	14	TRBV7-9	TRBJ2-7
ASGPRTGANYGYT	13	TRBV12-5	TRBJ1-2
ASSEPGRAPTGANVLT	16	TRBV5-3	TRBJ2-6
ASSASNRGKGGELF	14	TRBV6-8	TRBJ2-2
ASSKTGGNSPLH	12	TRBV19	TRBJ1-6
ARSGPTNTGELF	12	TRBV7-3	TRBJ2-2